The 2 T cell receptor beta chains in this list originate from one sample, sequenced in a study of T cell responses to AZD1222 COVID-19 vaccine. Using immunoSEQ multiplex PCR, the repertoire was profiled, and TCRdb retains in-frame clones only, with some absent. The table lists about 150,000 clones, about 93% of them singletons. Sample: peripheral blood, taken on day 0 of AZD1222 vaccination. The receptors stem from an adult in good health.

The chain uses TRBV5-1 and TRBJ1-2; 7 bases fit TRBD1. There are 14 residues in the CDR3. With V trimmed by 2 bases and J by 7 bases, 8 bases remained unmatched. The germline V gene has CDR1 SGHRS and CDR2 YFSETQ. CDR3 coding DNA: TGCGCCAGCAGCTTTGACAGGGCGTCGGGTGGCTACACCTTC. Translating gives CASSFDRASGGYTF.

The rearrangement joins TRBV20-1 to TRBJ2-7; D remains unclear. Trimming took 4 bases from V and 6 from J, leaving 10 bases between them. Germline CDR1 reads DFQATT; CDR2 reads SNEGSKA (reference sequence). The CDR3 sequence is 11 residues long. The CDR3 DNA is TGCAGTGCTAACCTCGGCGGCGAGCAGTACTTC. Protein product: CSANLGGEQYF.